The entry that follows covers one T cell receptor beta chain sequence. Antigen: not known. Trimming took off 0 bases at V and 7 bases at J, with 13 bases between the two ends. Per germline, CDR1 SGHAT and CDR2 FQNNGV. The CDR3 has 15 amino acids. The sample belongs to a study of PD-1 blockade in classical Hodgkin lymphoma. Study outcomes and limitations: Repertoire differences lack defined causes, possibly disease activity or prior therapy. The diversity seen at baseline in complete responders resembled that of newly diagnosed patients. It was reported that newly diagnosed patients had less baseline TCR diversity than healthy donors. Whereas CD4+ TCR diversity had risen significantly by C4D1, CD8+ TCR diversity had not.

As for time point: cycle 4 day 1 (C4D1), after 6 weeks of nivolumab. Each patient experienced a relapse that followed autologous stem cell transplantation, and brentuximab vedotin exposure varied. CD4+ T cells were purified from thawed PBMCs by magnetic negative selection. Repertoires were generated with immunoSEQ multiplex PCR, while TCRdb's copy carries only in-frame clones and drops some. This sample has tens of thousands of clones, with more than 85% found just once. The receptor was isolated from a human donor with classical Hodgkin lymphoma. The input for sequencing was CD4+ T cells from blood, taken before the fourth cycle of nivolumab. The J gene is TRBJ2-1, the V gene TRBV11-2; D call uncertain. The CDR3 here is CASSLDLITKNEQFF. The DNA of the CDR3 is TGTGCCAGCAGCTTAGATCTAATAACGAAAAATGAGCAGTTCTTC.